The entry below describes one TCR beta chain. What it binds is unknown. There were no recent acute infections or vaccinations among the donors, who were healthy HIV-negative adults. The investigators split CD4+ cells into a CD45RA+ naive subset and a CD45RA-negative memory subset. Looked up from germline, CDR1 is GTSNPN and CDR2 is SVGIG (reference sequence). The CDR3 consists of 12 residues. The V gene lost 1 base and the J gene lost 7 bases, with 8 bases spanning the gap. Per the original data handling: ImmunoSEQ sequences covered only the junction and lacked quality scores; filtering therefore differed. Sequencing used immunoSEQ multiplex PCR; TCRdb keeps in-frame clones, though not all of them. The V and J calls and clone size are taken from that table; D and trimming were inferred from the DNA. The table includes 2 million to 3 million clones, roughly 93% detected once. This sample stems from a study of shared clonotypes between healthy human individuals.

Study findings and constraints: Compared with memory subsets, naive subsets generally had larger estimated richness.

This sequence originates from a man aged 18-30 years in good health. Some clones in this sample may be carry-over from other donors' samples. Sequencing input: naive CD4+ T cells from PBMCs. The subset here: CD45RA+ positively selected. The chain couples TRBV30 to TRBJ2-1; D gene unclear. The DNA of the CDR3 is TGTGCCTGGAGTGGACCTTTTAATGAGCAGTTCTTC. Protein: CAWSGPFNEQFF.